These T cell receptor beta chains were read from a single sample in a study of CD8+ T cells in alopecia areata. Sequencing was performed with immunoSEQ multiplex PCR; in TCRdb, only in-frame clones are kept and a portion is missing. The sample includes over 200,000 clones, around 62% seen only once; the top ten take around 0.44%. The sequencing used CD4+ T cells sorted from blood, collected at week 0. These receptors originate from a human donor with alopecia areata. Both conserved end residues are part of each CDR3. A D gene is named only where the DNA matches it firmly. Clone size is given for some rows only: seen once, a few or many times, or a class if the clone is expanded.

TRBJ2-7,TRBV29-1,.,.,CSVERGGKQYF,TGCAGCGTTGAACGAGGAGGGAAGCAGTACTTC
TRBJ2-5,TRBV5-1,.,.,CASSLSSNTPGQYF,TGCGCCAGCAGCTTGTCCTCCAACACCCCAGGCCAGTACTTC
TRBJ2-7,TRBV29-1,.,few,CSVEYGVSYEQYF,TGCAGCGTTGAATATGGGGTATCCTACGAGCAGTACTTC
TRBJ2-2,TRBV6-1,TRBD1,.,CASRTGTGGTGELFF,TGTGCCAGCAGAACCGGGACAGGTGGCACCGGGGAGCTGTTTTTT
TRBJ2-7,TRBV2,TRBD1,few,CASSGMGTGRGEQYF,TGTGCCAGCAGTGGCATGGGGACAGGGCGTGGGGAGCAGTACTTC
TRBJ1-2,TRBV5-1,.,few,CASRDVREGDGYTF,TGCGCCAGCAGGGATGTCCGGGAGGGAGATGGCTACACCTTC
TRBJ1-3,TRBV11-2,.,.,CASSSTRASSGNTIYF,TGTGCCAGCAGCTCAACCAGGGCGAGCTCTGGAAACACCATATATTTT
TRBJ1-5,TRBV6-1,.,.,CASRAGDQPQHF,TGTGCCAGCAGGGCAGGGGATCAGCCCCAGCATTTT
TRBJ1-6,TRBV6-5,.,.,CASSYSYRSDSPLHF,TGTGCCAGCAGTTACAGTTACAGGTCGGATTCACCCCTCCACTTT
TRBJ2-3,TRBV10-2,TRBD2,.,CASSRQARLAGERDTQYF,TGCGCCAGCAGCCGCCAGGCCCGACTAGCGGGGGAGAGAGATACGCAGTATTTT
TRBJ2-6,TRBV30,.,.,CAWSVPTRAGANVLTF,TGTGCCTGGAGTGTCCCCACCAGGGCTGGGGCCAACGTCCTGACTTTC
TRBJ2-1,TRBV2,TRBD2,.,CASAGTRYNEQFF,TGTGCCAGTGCCGGGACTAGATACAATGAGCAGTTCTTC
TRBJ2-3,TRBV15,TRBD1,.,CATSRSDRDPDTQYF,TGTGCCACCAGCAGATCGGACAGGGACCCAGATACGCAGTATTTT
TRBJ1-1,TRBV18,.,.,CASSPIGQFLNTEAFF,TGTGCCAGCTCACCGATAGGACAGTTTTTGAACACTGAAGCTTTCTTT
TRBJ2-7,TRBV5-4,.,.,CASSSYGGRYYEQYF,TGTGCCAGCAGCTCCTACGGGGGCCGCTACTACGAGCAGTACTTC
TRBJ2-6,TRBV30,.,.,CAWTQGFTGANVLTF,TGTGCCTGGACCCAGGGTTTTACTGGGGCCAACGTCCTGACTTTC
TRBJ2-5,TRBV9,.,.,CASSVDLVGETQYF,TGTGCCAGCAGCGTAGATTTAGTCGGGGAGACCCAGTACTTC